The rows below give T cell receptor beta chains drawn from one sample of a study of T cells in Graves' hyperthyroidism and ophthalmopathy. TCRdb reanalysed the multiplex PCR reads using MiXCR and keeps one entry per CDR3 protein. Here the sample spans 450,000 to 600,000 distinct CDR3 sequences, just under 20% being singletons. The sequencing sample was made of blood. These receptors were taken from a man in his forties with Graves' ophthalmopathy. Each CDR3 is given with its conserved first and last residue. A D gene is named only where the DNA matches it firmly. Only part of the rows carry a size: once, few, many, or a class if the clone is expanded.

size: few
D: .
V: TRBV9
J: TRBJ2-7
CDR3: CASSVGDSLYYEQYF
DNA: TGTGCCAGCAGCGTAGGGGACTCCTTATACTACGAGCAGTACTTC

size: many
D: TRBD1
V: TRBV5-8
J: TRBJ2-2
CDR3: CASRTGTGSTGELFF
DNA: TGTGCCAGCAGAACCGGGACAGGGAGCACCGGGGAGCTGTTTTTT

size: .
D: .
V: TRBV28
J: TRBJ1-5
CDR3: CASSLRSDQPQHF
DNA: TGTGCCAGCAGTTTAAGGTCTGATCAGCCCCAGCATTTT

size: .
D: .
V: TRBV7-6
J: TRBJ1-5
CDR3: CASSLDAPGVQPQHF
DNA: TGTGCCAGCAGCTTAGACGCCCCGGGAGTCCAGCCCCAGCATTTT

size: many
D: TRBD1
V: TRBV20-1
J: TRBJ2-5
CDR3: CSATGGAETQYF
DNA: TGCAGTGCGACAGGGGGAGCAGAGACCCAGTACTTC

size: .
D: TRBD2
V: TRBV5-1
J: TRBJ2-5
CDR3: CASRGLGVQETQYF
DNA: TGCGCCAGCAGGGGACTAGGGGTCCAAGAGACCCAGTACTTC

size: few
D: TRBD2
V: TRBV25-1
J: TRBJ2-7
CDR3: CASSDTSVVGEQYF
DNA: TGTGCCAGCAGTGATACTAGCGTGGTTGGCGAGCAGTACTTC

size: many
D: .
V: TRBV12-3/TRBV12-4
J: TRBJ1-6
CDR3: CASSASVQINSPLHF
DNA: TGTGCCAGCAGTGCATCCGTCCAGATCAATTCACCCCTCCACTTT

size: many
D: .
V: TRBV7-9
J: TRBJ1-1
CDR3: CATTELGTEAFF
DNA: TGTGCCACCACCGAGCTAGGCACTGAAGCTTTCTTT

size: .
D: .
V: TRBV9
J: TRBJ2-7
CDR3: CASSVAGGASYKQYF
DNA: TGTGCCAGCAGCGTAGCGGGCGGAGCCTCCTACAAGCAGTACTTC

size: .
D: .
V: TRBV10-3
J: TRBJ1-1
CDR3: CAIRGDRMNTEAFF
DNA: TGTGCCATCAGGGGAGACAGGATGAACACTGAAGCTTTCTTT

size: .
D: TRBD1
V: TRBV20-1
J: TRBJ1-5
CDR3: CSARDRGPQPQHF
DNA: TGCAGTGCGCGGGACAGGGGTCCCCAGCCCCAGCATTTT

size: .
D: TRBD1
V: TRBV10-3
J: TRBJ1-2
CDR3: CAISDRGNYGYTF
DNA: TGTGCCATCAGTGACAGGGGGAACTATGGCTACACCTTC